Listed here are 27 T cell receptor beta chains from one sample, sequenced in a study of CD8+CD57+ T cells in acquired aplastic anemia. Selection for sequencing was limited to patients who had shown CD8+CD57+ cell expansion by flow cytometry. The study profiled TCR beta VDJ and CDR3 using genomic DNA as template. TCRdb ran MiXCR on the reads and lists one entry per CDR3 protein. The repertoire consists of some 120,000 distinct CDR3 sequences, with under 60% occurring once and the leading ten covering roughly 28%. Source material: sorted CD4+, CD8+, or CD8+CD57+ T cells (not recorded which) from PBMCs. Every receptor here comes from a human donor with aplastic anemia.

This clonotype has a handful of counts. The rearrangement joins TRBV19 to TRBJ2-1; D unclear. The CDR3 is 16 amino acids. CDR1 and CDR2 from the germline V gene are LNHDA and SQIVND (reference sequence). Between the trimmed V and J ends, which lost 3 bases and 0 bases, there was a span of 12 bases. For the CDR3, the DNA is TGTGCCAGTAGTATTCGACTGGGCAGCTCCTACAATGAGCAGTTCTTC. It yields the protein CASSIRLGSSYNEQFF.

This clonotype has ten or more counts. The chain has TRBV16 and TRBJ1-2; D is ambiguous. The length of the CDR3 is 16 residues. Per the germline V gene, CDR1 is KGHSY and CDR2 is FQNENV. Trimming took off 3 bases at V and 1 base at J, with 15 bases between the two ends. The CDR3 loop reads CASSQDRAGGNYGYTF. In DNA form, the CDR3 reads TGTGCCAGCAGCCAGGATCGCGCGGGAGGTAACTATGGCTACACCTTC.

This clonotype was detected a few times. The rearrangement joins TRBV10-3 to TRBJ2-7, with 8 nucleotides matching TRBD1. This CDR3 contains 14 residues. Trimming at V came to 3 bases and at J to 3 bases, leaving 4 bases not matched to a gene. CDR1 and CDR2 from the germline V gene are ENHRY and SYGVKD. Here the CDR3 DNA reads TGTGCCATCAGTGAAGGGACAGGCAACTACGAGCAGTACTTC. Protein product: CAISEGTGNYEQYF.

The chain employs TRBV11-3 and TRBJ1-2, with TRBD1 matching 8 bases. The germline V gene has CDR1 SGHNT and CDR2 YENEEA. The CDR3 extends over 15 amino acids. The ends lost 5 bases at V and 7 bases at J; junction bases unmatched: 12. The DNA of the CDR3 is TGTGCCAGCAGCCCTCTACCAGGGGGCAATACTGGCTACACCTTC. This translates into CASSPLPGGNTGYTF.

The chain combines TRBV7-4 with TRBJ1-1; D ambiguous. The CDR3 covers 16 residues. V gave up 0 bases and J gave up 3 bases, with 14 bases separating them. Germline V gene data show CDR1 as SGHVT and CDR2 as SQSDAQ. CDR3 amino acids: CASSLAGRWQDTEAFF. The CDR3 coding sequence is TGTGCCAGCAGCTTAGCGGGCCGATGGCAGGACACTGAAGCTTTCTTT.

The chain recombines TRBV20-1 with TRBJ1-5; TRBD1 agrees at 8 bases. Unmatched junction bases numbered 14, after V lost 1 base and J lost 6 bases. This CDR3 is 17 amino acids long. CDR1 DFQATT and CDR2 SNEGSKA come from the germline V gene (reference sequence). Written as DNA, the CDR3 is TGCAGTGCTAGAGCGAACCTGCAGGGGGCGTCACGTCAGCCCCAGCATTTT. Protein product: CSARANLQGASRQPQHF.

Of note for this clonotype: A read error may be the cause here, since a much bigger clone is one base away. The V gene is TRBV5-1, the J gene TRBJ1-2; D not resolved. Germline values: CDR1 SGHRS, CDR2 YFSETQ. This CDR3 comprises 13 residues. Trimming took off 4 bases at V and 6 bases at J, with 13 bases between the two ends. The CDR3 bases are TGCGCCAGCAGCGGCGCTGCACGAGATGGCTACACCTTC. Its protein is CASSGAARDGYTF. Full variable domain (missing parts from reference TRBV5-1 and TRBJ1-2): KAGVTQTPRYLIKTRGQQVTLSCSPISGHRSVSWYQQTPGQGLQFLFEYFSETQRNKGNFPGRFSGRQFSNSRSEMNVSTLELGDSALYLCASSGAARDGYTFGSGTRLTVV.

The chain combines TRBV10-3 with TRBJ1-1; 12 nucleotides align to TRBD1. V was pared by 7 bases and J by 6 bases, with 6 bases of the junction left unmatched. This CDR3 spans 14 amino acids. Germline CDR1 and CDR2: ENHRY and SYGVKD. CDR3 loop: CAINPGQGAAEAFF. CDR3 in DNA: TGTGCCATCAATCCGGGACAGGGGGCAGCTGAAGCTTTCTTT.

The V and J genes are TRBV7-6 and TRBJ1-1; the match to TRBD1 covers 7 bases. CDR1 SGHVS and CDR2 FNYEAQ come from the germline V gene. The CDR3 has 13 residues. The ends lost 5 bases at V and 10 bases at J; junction bases unmatched: 10. The CDR3 is CASSPTIRTGAFF. CDR3 nucleotides: TGTGCCAGCAGCCCCACTATCAGGACAGGAGCTTTCTTT.

The chain employs TRBV10-3 and TRBJ1-4, with 8 bases matching TRBD1. The germline V gene has CDR1 ENHRY and CDR2 SYGVKD. The J segment lost 3 bases and the V segment lost 10 bases, leaving 4 bases of the junction unmatched. The CDR3 contains 13 residues. CDR3 residues: CASNRGANEKLFF. The CDR3 nucleotides read TGTGCCAGCAACAGGGGGGCTAATGAAAAACTGTTTTTT.

V is TRBV5-1 and J is TRBJ1-2, with 10 nucleotides matching TRBD1. The CDR3 has 15 amino acids. Trimming cost V 1 base and J 8 bases; bases outside gene matches: 8. Per the germline V gene, CDR1 is SGHRS and CDR2 is YFSETQ. CDR3 in DNA: TGCGCCAGCAGCTTGACCGGGACAGGGGAGGGAGGCTACACCTTC. Translated, it gives CASSLTGTGEGGYTF.

The genes are TRBV24-1 and TRBJ2-7, with D unresolved. The CDR3 sequence is 8 residues long. The V end was cut by 10 bases, the J end by 7 bases, with 4 bases between. Germline V gene data show CDR1 as KGHDR and CDR2 as SFDVKD. CDR3 DNA sequence: TGTGCCACTACGGAGCAGTACTTC. Translating gives CATTEQYF.

The chain links TRBV24-1 to TRBJ2-2; either TRBD1 or TRBD2 may supply D (7 bases each). CDR1 and CDR2 from the germline V gene are KGHDR and SFDVKD. The CDR3 extends over 14 amino acids. The CDR3 bases are TGTGCAACCTGCAGGGGGGGGAACACCGGGGAGCTGTTTTTT. This encodes CATCRGGNTGELFF.

The rearrangement links TRBV5-1 to TRBJ2-7; 7 nucleotides match TRBD1. The CDR3 extends over 16 amino acids. CDR1 SGHRS and CDR2 YFSETQ come from the germline V gene. The junction had 10 bases not matched to a gene; V was cut back by 0 bases and J by 4 bases. Written as DNA, the CDR3 is TGCGCCAGCAGCTTGGGATCGGGGACAGTGATATACGAGCAGTACTTC. It translates to CASSLGSGTVIYEQYF.

The chain combines TRBV5-1 with TRBJ2-5; no reliable D call. This CDR3 region has 13 residues. The germline V and J ends were trimmed by 0 bases and 5 bases, with 8 bases remaining between them. Germline CDR1 SGHRS, CDR2 YFSETQ. The CDR3 region has the DNA TGCGCCAGCAGCTTGGACAGACTGGAGACCCAGTACTTC. Amino acid sequence: CASSLDRLETQYF.

The chain carries TRBV19 and TRBJ1-2, with a tentative D call TRBD1 (6 bases). With 7 bases removed from V and 1 base from J, the gap between germline ends came to 13 bases. CDR1 and CDR2 from the germline V gene are LNHDA and SQIVND (reference sequence). This CDR3 has 14 amino acids. The CDR3: CASMPGHLNYGYTF. In nucleotides, the CDR3 is TGTGCCAGTATGCCGGGACATCTTAACTATGGCTACACCTTC.

In its sample, this clonotype was seen once. The rearrangement links TRBV7-9 to TRBJ2-2; possibly TRBD1 for D (5 bases). Germline CDR1 and CDR2: SEHNR and FQNEAQ (reference sequence). The CDR3 extends over 14 amino acids. Trimming pared 6 bases from V and 1 base from J, leaving 9 bases between. As DNA, the CDR3 is TGTGCCAGCAGTGGCAGGGAGAACACCGGGGAGCTGTTTTTT. Its translation: CASSGRENTGELFF.

This clonotype occurred a few times. The V and J genes are TRBV6-1 and TRBJ2-1; 15 bases match TRBD2. Germline V CDR1 and CDR2: MNHNS, SASEGT. The length of the CDR3 is 17 residues. With 7 bases clipped from V and 3 bases from J, the junction kept 7 bases outside the gene matches. CDR3 coding DNA: TGTGCCAGCACCCCGGGGACTAGCGGGGGGCTCTACAATGAGCAGTTCTTC. This encodes CASTPGTSGGLYNEQFF.

The V gene is TRBV20-1, the J gene TRBJ2-3; tentatively, D is TRBD1 (6 bases). The J call may be faulty, since TRBJ2-5 better matches the DNA end. The CDR3 has 14 residues. CDR1 and CDR2 from the germline V gene are DFQATT and SNEGSKA (reference sequence). The CDR3 DNA is TGCAGTGCTAACCCAGGACAGTTAAAAGAGACCCAGTACTTC. This encodes CSANPGQLKETQYF.

V usage is TRBV20-1 and J usage is TRBJ1-6, with D possibly being TRBD1 (6 bases). V lost 1 base, J lost 6 bases, and 7 bases lay in between. This CDR3 contains 13 residues. Germline values: CDR1 DFQATT, CDR2 SNEGSKA (reference sequence). The chain's CDR3 is CSARGQANSPLHF. DNA of the CDR3: TGCAGTGCTAGAGGACAGGCTAATTCACCCCTCCACTTT.

The chain carries TRBV7-8 and TRBJ2-5; 10 nucleotides line up with TRBD2. Germline V CDR1 and CDR2: SGHVS, FQNEAQ. CDR3 length: 15 amino acids. J lost 5 bases, V lost 6 bases, and 9 bases had no gene match. CDR3 nucleotide sequence: TGTGCCAGCAGTGATCCTAGCGGGAGCGGTGAGACCCAGTACTTC. Translating it yields CASSDPSGSGETQYF.

This clonotype was seen repeatedly, ten times or more. The chain recombines TRBV5-6 with TRBJ2-7; D might be TRBD2 (6 bases). The V gene lost 4 bases and the J gene lost 7 bases, with 18 bases spanning the gap. The CDR3 covers 14 residues. The germline gives CDR1 SGHDT, CDR2 YYEEEE. The CDR3 DNA follows: TGTGCCAGCAGCCGGGAGAGATCAGCTCGTGAGCAGTACTTC. Translated, it gives CASSRERSAREQYF.

The gene calls are TRBV4-1 and TRBJ2-7, with 10 positions matching TRBD2. With 1 base clipped from V and 6 bases from J, the junction kept 6 bases outside the gene matches. Germline V gene data show CDR1 as MGHRA and CDR2 as YSYEKL. The CDR3 is 15 amino acids. The CDR3 DNA reads TGCGCCAGCAGCCAAGGGCTAGCGGGAGACGGCGAGCAGTACTTC. Translation gives CASSQGLAGDGEQYF.

CDR3 bases: TGCAGCGTTGAGGGCAGCTATGGCTACACCTTC. Its protein is CSVEGSYGYTF. The V and J genes are TRBV29-1 and TRBJ1-2; no firm D call. The germline gives CDR1 SQVTM, CDR2 ANQGSEA. The ends were cut back, 3 bases at V and 4 bases at J, with 6 bases in the middle. The CDR3 is 11 residues long.

This clonotype was counted a few times. The CDR3 region is CSVVAGGPGEQFF. CDR3 coding DNA: TGCAGCGTTGTAGCGGGAGGGCCGGGTGAGCAGTTCTTC. This rearrangement joins TRBV29-1 to TRBJ2-1, with 11 bases matching TRBD2. The CDR3 is 13 residues long. V was pared by 4 bases and J by 9 bases, with 5 bases of the junction left unmatched. The V gene's germline CDR1 is SQVTM and CDR2 ANQGSEA.

The sample holds one count of this clonotype. The J gene is TRBJ2-2, the V gene TRBV20-1, with no clear D. V lost 4 bases and J lost 0, with 3 bases in between. The V gene's germline CDR1 is DFQATT and CDR2 SNEGSKA (reference sequence). This CDR3 region has 12 residues. The CDR3 protein is CSANTNTGELFF. The CDR3 DNA is TGCAGTGCTAATACGAACACCGGGGAGCTGTTTTTT.

This clonotype came up many times. The V gene is TRBV11-1, the J gene TRBJ1-2; a weak D match, TRBD1 (6 bases). The CDR3 has 17 amino acids. V lost 1 base and J lost 0, with 15 bases in between. CDR1 is SGHAT, CDR2 FQDESV, per germline (reference sequence). CDR3 DNA: TGTGCCAGCAGCTTAGAGGGTTCGCAGGGGACTAACTATGGCTACACCTTC. This translates into CASSLEGSQGTNYGYTF.